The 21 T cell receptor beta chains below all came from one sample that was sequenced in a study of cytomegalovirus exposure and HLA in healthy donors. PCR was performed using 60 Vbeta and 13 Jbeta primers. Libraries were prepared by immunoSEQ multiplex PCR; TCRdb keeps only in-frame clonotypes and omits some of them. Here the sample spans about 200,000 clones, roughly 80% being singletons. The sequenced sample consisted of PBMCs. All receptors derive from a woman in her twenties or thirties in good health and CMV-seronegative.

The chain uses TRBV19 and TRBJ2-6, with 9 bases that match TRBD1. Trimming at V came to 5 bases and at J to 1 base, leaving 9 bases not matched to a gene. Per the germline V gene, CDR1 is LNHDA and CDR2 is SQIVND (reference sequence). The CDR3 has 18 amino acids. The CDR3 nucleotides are TGTGCCAGTAGTCATGGGACAGGGATCTTTTCTGGGGCCAACGTCCTGACTTTC. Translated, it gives CASSHGTGIFSGANVLTF.

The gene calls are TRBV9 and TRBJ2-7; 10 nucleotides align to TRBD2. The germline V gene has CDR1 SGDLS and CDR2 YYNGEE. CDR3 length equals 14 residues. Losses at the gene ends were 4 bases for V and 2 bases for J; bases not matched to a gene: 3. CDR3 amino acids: CASSIGLAAYEQYF. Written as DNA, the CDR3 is TGTGCCAGCAGCATCGGACTAGCGGCCTACGAGCAGTACTTC.

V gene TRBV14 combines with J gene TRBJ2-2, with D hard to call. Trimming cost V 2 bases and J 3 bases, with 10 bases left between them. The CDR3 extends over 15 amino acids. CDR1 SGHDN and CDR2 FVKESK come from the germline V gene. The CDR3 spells CASSQIAGHTGELFF. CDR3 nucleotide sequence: TGTGCCAGCAGCCAAATAGCCGGTCACACCGGGGAGCTGTTTTTT.

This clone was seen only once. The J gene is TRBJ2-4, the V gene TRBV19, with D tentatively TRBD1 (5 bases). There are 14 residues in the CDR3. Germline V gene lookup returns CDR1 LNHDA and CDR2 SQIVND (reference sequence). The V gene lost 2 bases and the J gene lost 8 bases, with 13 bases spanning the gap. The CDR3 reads CASSIPQGDHIQYF. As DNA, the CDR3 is TGTGCCAGTAGTATACCTCAGGGTGATCACATTCAGTACTTC.

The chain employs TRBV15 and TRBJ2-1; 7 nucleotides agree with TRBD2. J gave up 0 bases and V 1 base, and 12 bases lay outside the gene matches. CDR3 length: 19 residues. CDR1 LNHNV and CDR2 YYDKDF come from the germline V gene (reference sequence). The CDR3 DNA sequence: TGTGCCACCAGCAGAGGTAGTAGCGGGTTTTCAAGCTCCTACAATGAGCAGTTCTTC. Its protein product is CATSRGSSGFSSSYNEQFF.

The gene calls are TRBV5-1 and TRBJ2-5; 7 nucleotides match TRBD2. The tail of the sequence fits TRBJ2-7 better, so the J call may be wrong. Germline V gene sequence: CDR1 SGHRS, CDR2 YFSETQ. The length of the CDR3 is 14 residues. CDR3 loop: CASSLAAGAYEQYF. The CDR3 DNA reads TGCGCCAGCAGCTTGGCCGCGGGAGCTTACGAGCAGTACTTC.

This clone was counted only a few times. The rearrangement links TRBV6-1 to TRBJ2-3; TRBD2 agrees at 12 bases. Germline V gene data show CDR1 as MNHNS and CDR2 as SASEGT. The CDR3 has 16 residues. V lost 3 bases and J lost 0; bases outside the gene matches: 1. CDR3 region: CASSDGTSGSTDTQYF. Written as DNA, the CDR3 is TGTGCCAGCAGTGACGGGACTAGCGGGAGCACAGATACGCAGTATTTT.

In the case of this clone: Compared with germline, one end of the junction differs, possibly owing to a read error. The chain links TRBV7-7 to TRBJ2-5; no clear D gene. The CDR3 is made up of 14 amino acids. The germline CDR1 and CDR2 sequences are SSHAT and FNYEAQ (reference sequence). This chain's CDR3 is CASSLDPGEETQYF. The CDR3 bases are TGTGCTAGCAGCTTAGATCCCGGAGAAGAGACCCAGTACTTC.

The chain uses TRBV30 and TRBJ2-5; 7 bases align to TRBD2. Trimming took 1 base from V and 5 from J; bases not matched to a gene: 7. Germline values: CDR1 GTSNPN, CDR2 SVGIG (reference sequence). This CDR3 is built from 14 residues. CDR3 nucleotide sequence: TGTGCCTGGAGTGCCCCGGGGGGAGAGGAGACCCAGTACTTC. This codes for CAWSAPGGEETQYF.

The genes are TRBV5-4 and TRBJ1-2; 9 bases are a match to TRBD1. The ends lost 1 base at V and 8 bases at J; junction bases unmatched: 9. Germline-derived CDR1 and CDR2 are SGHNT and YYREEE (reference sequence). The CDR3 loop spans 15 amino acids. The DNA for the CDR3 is TGTGCCAGCAGCTTGTTTACAGGGGGCATAGGAGGCTACACCTTC. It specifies CASSLFTGGIGGYTF.

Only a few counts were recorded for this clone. This CDR3 is CASSRTGADTEAFF. The CDR3 DNA is TGCGCCAGCAGCCGGACAGGGGCGGACACTGAAGCTTTCTTT. The chain uses TRBV4-1 and TRBJ1-1; TRBD1 agrees at 9 bases. Germline values: CDR1 MGHRA, CDR2 YSYEKL. The CDR3 spans 14 residues. V shed 4 bases, J shed 3 bases, and the junction held 3 bases outside the gene matches.

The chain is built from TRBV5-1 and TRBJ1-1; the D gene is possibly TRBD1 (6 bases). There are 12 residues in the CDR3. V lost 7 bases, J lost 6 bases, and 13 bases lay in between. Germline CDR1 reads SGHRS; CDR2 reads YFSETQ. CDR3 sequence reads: CASGTQGPEAFF. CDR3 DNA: TGCGCCAGCGGGACACAGGGTCCTGAAGCTTTCTTT.

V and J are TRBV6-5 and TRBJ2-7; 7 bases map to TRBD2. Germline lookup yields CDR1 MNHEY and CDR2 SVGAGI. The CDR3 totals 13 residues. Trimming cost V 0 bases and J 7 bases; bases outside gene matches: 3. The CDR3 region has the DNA TGTGCCAGCAGTTACTCGGGGGGGAGGGAGCAGTACTTC. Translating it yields CASSYSGGREQYF.

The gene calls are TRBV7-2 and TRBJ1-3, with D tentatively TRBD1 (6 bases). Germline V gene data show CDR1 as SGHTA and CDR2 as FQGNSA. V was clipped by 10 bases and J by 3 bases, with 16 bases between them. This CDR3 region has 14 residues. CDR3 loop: CATTQGMGGNTIYF. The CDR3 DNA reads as TGTGCCACAACGCAGGGGATGGGTGGAAACACCATATATTTT.

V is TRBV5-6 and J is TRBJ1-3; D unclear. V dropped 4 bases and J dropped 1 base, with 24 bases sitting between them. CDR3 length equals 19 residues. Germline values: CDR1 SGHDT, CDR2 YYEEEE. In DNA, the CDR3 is TGTGCCAGCAGCCAAACCTCCCACTCGATGAGGGCATCTGGAAACACCATATATTTT. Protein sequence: CASSQTSHSMRASGNTIYF.

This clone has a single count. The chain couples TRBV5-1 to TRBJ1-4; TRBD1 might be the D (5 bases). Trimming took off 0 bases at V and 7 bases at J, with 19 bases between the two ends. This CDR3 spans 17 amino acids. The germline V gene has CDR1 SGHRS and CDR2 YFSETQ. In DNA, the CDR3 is TGCGCCAGCAGCTTGGAAGGGAGCGGGGCGCGGGTTGAAAAACTGTTTTTT. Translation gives CASSLEGSGARVEKLFF.

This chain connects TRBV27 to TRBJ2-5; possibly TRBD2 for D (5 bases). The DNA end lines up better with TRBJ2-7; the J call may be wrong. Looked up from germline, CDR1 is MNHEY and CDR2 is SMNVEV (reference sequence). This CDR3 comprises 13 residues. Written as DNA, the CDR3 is TGTGCCAGCAGCCAGACTACCAGCTACGAGCAGTACTTC. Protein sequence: CASSQTTSYEQYF.

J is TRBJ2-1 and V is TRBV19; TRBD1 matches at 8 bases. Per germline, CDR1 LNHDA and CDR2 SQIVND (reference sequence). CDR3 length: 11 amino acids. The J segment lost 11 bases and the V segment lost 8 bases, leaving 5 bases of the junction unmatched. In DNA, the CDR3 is TGTGCCAGTCACGGGACAGGCAAGCAGTTCTTC. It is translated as CASHGTGKQFF.

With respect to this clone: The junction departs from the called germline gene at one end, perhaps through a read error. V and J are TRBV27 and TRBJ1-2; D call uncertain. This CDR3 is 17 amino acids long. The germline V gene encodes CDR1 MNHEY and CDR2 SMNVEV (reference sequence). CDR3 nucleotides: TGTGCCAGCAGTTACTCAAGCCTCAGTGGAGTTCACTATGGCTACCCCTTC. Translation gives CASSYSSLSGVHYGYPF.

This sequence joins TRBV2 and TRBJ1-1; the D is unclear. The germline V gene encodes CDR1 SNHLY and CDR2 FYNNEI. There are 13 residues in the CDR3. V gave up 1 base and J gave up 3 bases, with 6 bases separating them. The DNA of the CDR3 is TGTGCCAGCAGTGAAGAGGCGGACACTGAAGCTTTCTTT. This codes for CASSEEADTEAFF.

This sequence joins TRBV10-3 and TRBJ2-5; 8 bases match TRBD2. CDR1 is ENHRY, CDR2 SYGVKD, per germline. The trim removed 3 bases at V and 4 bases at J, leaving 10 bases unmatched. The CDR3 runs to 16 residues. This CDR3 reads CAISDHTGGILETQYF. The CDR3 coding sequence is TGTGCCATCAGTGACCATACGGGGGGGATTTTAGAGACCCAGTACTTC.